A single sample is the source of the 29 T cell receptor beta chains below, sequenced in a study of PD-1 blockade in mismatch repair-deficient tumors. Libraries were prepared by immunoSEQ multiplex PCR; TCRdb keeps only in-frame clonotypes and omits some of them. The sample yields roughly 15,000 clones, more than 65% seen once. This specimen was PBMCs, taken 4 weeks after starting pembrolizumab. The receptors come from an adult with mismatch repair-deficient cancer.

The rearrangement joins TRBV6-5 to TRBJ1-1; D possibly corresponds to TRBD1 (5 bases). V lost 6 bases and J 7 bases, leaving 18 bases between the germline ends. The CDR3 contains 14 residues. Germline V lookup: CDR1 MNHEY, CDR2 SVGAGI. The CDR3 DNA is TGTGCCAGCAGCCGACAAATCTGGGGCGTTGAAGCTTTCTTT. Its translation is CASSRQIWGVEAFF.

This chain joins TRBV2 and TRBJ2-3; TRBD2 matches at 7 bases. The trim removed 9 bases at V and 5 bases at J, leaving 11 bases unmatched. The CDR3 is 14 residues long. The germline CDR1 and CDR2 sequences are SNHLY and FYNNEI. The CDR3 reads CASRRAGVGDTQYF. The DNA for the CDR3 is TGTGCCAGTCGCCGGGCGGGAGTAGGAGATACGCAGTATTTT.

V gene TRBV5-1 combines with J gene TRBJ2-1; D might be TRBD2 (5 bases). Trimming cost V 0 bases and J 8 bases, with 6 bases left between them. This CDR3 is 12 amino acids long. Germline CDR1 SGHRS, CDR2 YFSETQ. CDR3 region: CASSLGSDEQFF. For the CDR3, the DNA is TGCGCCAGCAGCTTGGGTAGCGATGAGCAGTTCTTC.

The chain recombines TRBV27 with TRBJ1-5, with D hard to call. Per germline, CDR1 MNHEY and CDR2 SMNVEV (reference sequence). The CDR3 sequence is 12 residues long. Trimming left V 4 bases short and J 3 bases short, with 4 bases between. CDR3 in DNA: TGTGCCAGCAGTTCAAACAATCAGCCCCAGCATTTT. As protein: CASSSNNQPQHF.

V is TRBV29-1 and J is TRBJ2-5; no clear D gene. The CDR3 consists of 13 residues. V was clipped by 7 bases and J by 4 bases, with 16 bases between them. CDR1 and CDR2 (germline): SQVTM, ANQGSEA. CDR3 nucleotide sequence: TGCAGCGCCCTTCAGGTAGTCGGAGAGACCCAGTACTTC. Its protein is CSALQVVGETQYF. The whole variable domain, filled in from reference TRBV29-1 and TRBJ2-5, reads SAVISQKPSRDICQRGTSLTIQCQVDSQVTMMFWYRQQPGQSLTLIATANQGSEATYESGFVIDKFPISRPNLTFSTLTVSNMSPEDSSIYLCSALQVVGETQYFGPGTRLLVL.

V is TRBV29-1 and J is TRBJ1-3, with D maybe TRBD1 (5 bases). The V gene lost 6 bases and the J gene lost 4 bases, with 7 bases spanning the gap. There are 11 residues in the CDR3. Germline V lookup: CDR1 SQVTM, CDR2 ANQGSEA. The CDR3 bases are TGCAGCGTGGGGGGAGGAAACACCATATATTTT. Translated: CSVGGGNTIYF.

The chain combines TRBV9 with TRBJ2-7; D may be TRBD1 (6 bases). This CDR3 spans 13 amino acids. The V and J ends lost 4 bases and 0 bases respectively, with 8 bases between them. The germline V gene encodes CDR1 SGDLS and CDR2 YYNGEE. CDR3 in DNA: TGTGCCAGCAGCAGAGGGGGCTCCTACGAGCAGTACTTC. It codes for CASSRGGSYEQYF.

The J gene is TRBJ2-1, the V gene TRBV11-3; 9 bases map to TRBD2. The CDR3 covers 15 residues. Germline-derived CDR1 and CDR2 are SGHNT and YENEEA. The junction had 6 bases not matched to a gene; V was cut back by 3 bases and J by 6 bases. The DNA of the CDR3 is TGTGCCAGCAGCTTCTCCGGGACTAGCACCAATGAGCAGTTCTTC. Protein product: CASSFSGTSTNEQFF.

The V call is TRBV5-1, the J call TRBJ2-1; D is possibly TRBD1 (5 bases). The CDR3 sequence is 11 residues long. V shed 0 bases and J shed 16 bases, with 11 bases lying between them. Germline V gene lookup returns CDR1 SGHRS and CDR2 YFSETQ. The CDR3 DNA reads as TGCGCCAGCAGCTTGGCAGGGAATCGTTTCTTC. It codes for CASSLAGNRFF.

The rearrangement links TRBV5-1 to TRBJ2-2, with a weak D call TRBD1 (5 bases). V lost 3 bases to trimming and J lost 2 bases, with 14 bases between them. The CDR3 is 16 residues long. Germline loops: CDR1 SGHRS, CDR2 YFSETQ. The CDR3 sequence is CASSSQGAANTGELFF. DNA for the CDR3: TGCGCCAGCAGCTCACAAGGGGCCGCAAACACCGGGGAGCTGTTTTTT.

The CDR3 nucleotides are TGTGCCAGCTCAACCGCAGGGGAACGATCACCCCTCCACTTT. It specifies CASSTAGERSPLHF. The chain combines TRBV18 with TRBJ1-6; D perhaps matches TRBD1 (6 bases). The CDR3 is 14 amino acids. V was cut by 5 bases and J by 10 bases, with 15 bases left in between. CDR1 is KGHSH, CDR2 LQKENI, per germline. Looking up the rest from reference TRBV18 and TRBJ1-6 gives the full variable domain: NAGVMQNPRHLVRRRGQEARLRCSPMKGHSHVYWYRQLPEEGLKFMVYLQKENIIDESGMPKERFSAEFPKEGPSILRIQQVVRGDSAAYFCASSTAGERSPLHFGNGTRLTVT.

The chain links TRBV5-1 to TRBJ2-7, with 7 bases fitting TRBD2. This CDR3 contains 14 residues. Trimming removed 3 bases from V and 5 bases from J; junction bases left unmatched: 8. Germline CDR1 is SGHRS and CDR2 is YFSETQ. The CDR3 region has the DNA TGCGCCAGCAGCTGGGTGCAGGGAGGGCACGAGCAGTACTTC. Residues: CASSWVQGGHEQYF.

The V and J genes are TRBV2 and TRBJ2-1; 12 nucleotides match TRBD2. CDR3 length equals 16 residues. The V gene's germline CDR1 is SNHLY and CDR2 FYNNEI. The J segment lost 4 bases and the V segment lost 6 bases, leaving 7 bases of the junction unmatched. CDR3 nucleotide sequence: TGTGCCAGCAGGGTCACCGGACTAGCGGGGTACAATGAGCAGTTCTTC. It encodes CASRVTGLAGYNEQFF.

The chain has TRBV18 and TRBJ2-1; TRBD2 aligns across 14 bases. Per the germline V gene, CDR1 is KGHSH and CDR2 is LQKENI. Unmatched junction bases numbered 5, after V lost 3 bases and J lost 7 bases. CDR3 size: 16 residues. The CDR3 nucleotides read TGTGCCAGCTCACCTGGACTAGCGGGAGGATATAATGAGCAGTTCTTC. The encoded protein is CASSPGLAGGYNEQFF. Filled out from reference TRBV18 and TRBJ2-1, the complete variable domain reads NAGVMQNPRHLVRRRGQEARLRCSPMKGHSHVYWYRQLPEEGLKFMVYLQKENIIDESGMPKERFSAEFPKEGPSILRIQQVVRGDSAAYFCASSPGLAGGYNEQFFGPGTRLTVL.

V and J are TRBV30 and TRBJ1-2; no firm D call. V lost 1 base and J 8 bases, leaving 23 bases between the germline ends. Germline V gene data show CDR1 as GTSNPN and CDR2 as SVGIG (reference sequence). The CDR3 has 16 residues. This chain's CDR3 is CAWSADIETVSVGYTF. DNA of the CDR3: TGTGCCTGGAGTGCCGACATCGAGACGGTTTCGGTGGGCTACACCTTC.

In DNA form, the CDR3 reads TGTGCCACCATGAGCGACCAGTTATACCAAGAGACCCAGTACTTC. This sequence encodes CATMSDQLYQETQYF. The chain couples TRBV2 to TRBJ2-5; D gene unclear. The germline V gene encodes CDR1 SNHLY and CDR2 FYNNEI. V dropped 10 bases and J dropped 0 bases, with 18 bases sitting between them. The CDR3 length is 15 residues. The entire variable domain, with the rest obtained from reference TRBV2 and TRBJ2-5, is as follows: EPEVTQTPSHQVTQMGQEVILRCVPISNHLYFYWYRQILGQKVEFLVSFYNNEISEKSEIFDDQFSVERPDGSNFTLKIRSTKLEDSAMYFCATMSDQLYQETQYFGPGTRLLVL.

The rearrangement links TRBV7-9 to TRBJ2-1; 7 positions match TRBD2. Germline CDR1 reads SEHNR; CDR2 reads FQNEAQ (reference sequence). The CDR3 is 15 residues long. Trimming removed 4 bases from V and 0 bases from J; junction bases left unmatched: 3. This CDR3 is CASSYSGTSYNEQFF. DNA of the CDR3: TGTGCCAGCAGCTACAGCGGGACCTCCTACAATGAGCAGTTCTTC.

This clone was counted between two and nine times. The V and J genes are TRBV6-5 and TRBJ2-7; 14 nucleotides match TRBD2. J lost 7 bases, V lost 0 bases, and 2 bases had no gene match. Germline V CDR1 and CDR2: MNHEY, SVGAGI. CDR3 length equals 15 residues. CDR3 bases: TGTGCCAGCAGTTACTCTGGGACTAGCGGGGGTGAGCAGTACTTC. Its translation: CASSYSGTSGGEQYF.

Written as DNA, the CDR3 is TGCGCCAGCAGCCAACAGACAGTTCCTGGCACAGATACGCAGTATTTT. Translating it yields CASSQQTVPGTDTQYF. V and J are TRBV4-1 and TRBJ2-3, with a weak D call TRBD1 (5 bases). CDR1 is MGHRA and CDR2 is YSYEKL in the germline V gene. V was clipped by 2 bases and J by 1 base, with 13 bases between them. The length of the CDR3 is 16 residues.

The chain has TRBV5-1 and TRBJ2-1; 7 nucleotides agree with TRBD1. The J segment lost 0 bases and the V segment lost 1 base, leaving 1 base of the junction unmatched. Germline assignment: CDR1 SGHRS and CDR2 YFSETQ. This CDR3 comprises 15 residues. Here the CDR3 reads CASSLRDSSYNEQFF. The CDR3 coding sequence is TGCGCCAGCAGCTTGCGGGACAGCTCCTACAATGAGCAGTTCTTC.

The chain links TRBV9 to TRBJ2-1; 8 positions agree with TRBD1. Germline CDR1 reads SGDLS; CDR2 reads YYNGEE. This CDR3 is built from 15 residues. V lost 3 bases and J lost 1; bases outside the gene matches: 3. CDR3 amino acids: CASSAGTGSYNEQFF. CDR3 nucleotides: TGTGCCAGCAGCGCCGGGACAGGATCCTACAATGAGCAGTTCTTC.

V is TRBV6-1 and J is TRBJ2-3; TRBD2 might be the D (6 bases). This CDR3 is 18 amino acids long. Trimming took off 2 bases at V and 2 bases at J, with 20 bases between the two ends. The V gene's germline CDR1 is MNHNS and CDR2 SASEGT. The CDR3 nucleotides are TGTGCCAGCAGTGAATTTTCCGCGGGACTCCCTTCCACAGATACGCAGTATTTT. Its translation: CASSEFSAGLPSTDTQYF.

The rearrangement uses TRBV27 and TRBJ1-2, with 9 positions matching TRBD1. Germline CDR1 and CDR2: MNHEY and SMNVEV (reference sequence). V lost 6 bases to trimming and J lost 6 bases; unmatched junction nucleotides: 17. The CDR3 covers 17 residues. The CDR3 protein is CASSLLGPGQGLNGYTF. The CDR3 DNA sequence: TGTGCCAGCAGCCTATTAGGTCCGGGACAGGGATTGAATGGCTACACCTTC.

The rearrangement uses TRBV5-1 and TRBJ2-3; 7 bases align to TRBD1. V trimming: 6 bases; J trimming: 2 bases; junction bases outside the gene matches: 9. Germline V gives CDR1 SGHRS, CDR2 YFSETQ. CDR3 size: 15 residues. CDR3 protein: CASTRDSYSTDTQYF. The CDR3 coding sequence is TGCGCCAGCACCCGGGACAGTTATTCCACAGATACGCAGTATTTT. The whole variable domain, remainder taken from reference TRBV5-1 and TRBJ2-3, is KAGVTQTPRYLIKTRGQQVTLSCSPISGHRSVSWYQQTPGQGLQFLFEYFSETQRNKGNFPGRFSGRQFSNSRSEMNVSTLELGDSALYLCASTRDSYSTDTQYFGPGTRLTVL.

This chain links TRBV28 with TRBJ2-3, with D tentatively TRBD2 (5 bases). Trimming took 2 bases from V and 0 from J, leaving 18 bases between them. The CDR3 is 18 residues long. From germline, CDR1 is MDHEN and CDR2 SYDVKM. The CDR3, as DNA: TGTGCCAGCAGTTTAATTTCTGCGGGTCGCCTTAGCACAGATACGCAGTATTTT. Protein: CASSLISAGRLSTDTQYF.

This chain joins TRBV19 and TRBJ2-2; 9 nucleotides match TRBD1. Looked up from germline, CDR1 is LNHDA and CDR2 is SQIVND (reference sequence). The CDR3 consists of 16 residues. With V trimmed by 4 bases and J by 3 bases, 6 bases remained unmatched. CDR3 sequence reads: CASSTTDRGYTGELFF. CDR3 coding DNA: TGTGCCAGTAGTACCACGGACAGGGGTTACACCGGGGAGCTGTTTTTT.

The chain is built from TRBV7-6 and TRBJ2-1; 12 bases map to TRBD2. Per the germline V gene, CDR1 is SGHVS and CDR2 is FNYEAQ. V was pared by 2 bases and J by 7 bases, with 9 bases of the junction left unmatched. This CDR3 region has 17 residues. For the CDR3, the DNA is TGTGCCAGCAGCTTACGGGGTCTAGCGGGAGGGGGTAATGAGCAGTTCTTC. This translates into CASSLRGLAGGGNEQFF.

The rearrangement links TRBV28 to TRBJ2-6; a weak D match, TRBD2 (5 bases). CDR3 length: 15 residues. Between the trimmed V and J ends, which lost 3 bases and 0 bases, there was a span of 6 bases. Germline CDR1 and CDR2: MDHEN and SYDVKM. The CDR3, as DNA: TGTGCCAGCAGTTTCCGGGGCTCTGGGGCCAACGTCCTGACTTTC. Its protein product is CASSFRGSGANVLTF.

J is TRBJ2-2 and V is TRBV28; TRBD1 might be the D (6 bases). Germline CDR1 and CDR2: MDHEN and SYDVKM. CDR3 size: 15 residues. V dropped 6 bases and J dropped 4 bases, with 15 bases sitting between them. This chain's CDR3 is CASRRTDPITGELFF. The CDR3 region has the DNA TGTGCCAGCAGGAGGACAGATCCCATCACCGGGGAGCTGTTTTTT.